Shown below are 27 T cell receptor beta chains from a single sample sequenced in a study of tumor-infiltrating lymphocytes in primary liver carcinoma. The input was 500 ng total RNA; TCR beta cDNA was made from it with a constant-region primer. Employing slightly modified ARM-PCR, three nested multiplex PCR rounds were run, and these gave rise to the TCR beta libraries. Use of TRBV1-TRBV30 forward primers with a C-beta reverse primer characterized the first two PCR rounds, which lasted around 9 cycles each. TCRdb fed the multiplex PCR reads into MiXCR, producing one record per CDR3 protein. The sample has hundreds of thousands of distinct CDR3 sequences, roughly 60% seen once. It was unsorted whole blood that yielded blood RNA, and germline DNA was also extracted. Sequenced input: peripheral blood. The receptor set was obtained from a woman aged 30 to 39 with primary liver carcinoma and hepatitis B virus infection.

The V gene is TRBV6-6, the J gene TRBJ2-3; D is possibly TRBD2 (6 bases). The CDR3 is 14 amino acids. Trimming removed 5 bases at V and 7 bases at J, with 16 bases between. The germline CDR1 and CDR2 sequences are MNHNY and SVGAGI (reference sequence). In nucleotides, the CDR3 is TGTGCCAGCAGTCCTTCCCGGGACTCGAATACGCAGTATTTT. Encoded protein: CASSPSRDSNTQYF.

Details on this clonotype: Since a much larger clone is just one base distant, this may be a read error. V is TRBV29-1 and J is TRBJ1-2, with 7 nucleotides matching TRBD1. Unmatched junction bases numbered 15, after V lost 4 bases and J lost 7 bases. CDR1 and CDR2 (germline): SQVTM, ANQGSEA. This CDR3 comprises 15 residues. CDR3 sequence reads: CSVVYAVRGVAGYTF. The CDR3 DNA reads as TGCAGCGTTGTTTATGCGGTCAGGGGGGTAGCTGGCTACACCTTC. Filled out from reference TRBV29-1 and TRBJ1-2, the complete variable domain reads SAVISQKPSRDICQRGTSLTIQCQVDSQVTMMFWYRQQPGQSLTLIATANQGSEATYESGFVIDKFPISRPNLTFSTLTVSNMSPEDSSIYLCSVVYAVRGVAGYTFGSGTRLTVV.

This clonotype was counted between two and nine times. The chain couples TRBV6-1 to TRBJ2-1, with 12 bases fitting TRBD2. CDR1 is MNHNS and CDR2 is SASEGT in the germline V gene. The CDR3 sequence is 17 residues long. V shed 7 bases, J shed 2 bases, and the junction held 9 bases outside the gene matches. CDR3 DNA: TGTGCCAGCAATGGAAGACTAGCGGGAGTCACCTACAATGAGCAGTTCTTC. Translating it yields CASNGRLAGVTYNEQFF.

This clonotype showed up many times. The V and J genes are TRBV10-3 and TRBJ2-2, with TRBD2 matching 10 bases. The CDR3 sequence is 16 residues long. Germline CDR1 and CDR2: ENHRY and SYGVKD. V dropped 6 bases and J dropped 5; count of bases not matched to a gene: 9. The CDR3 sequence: CAISIAGGRETGELFF. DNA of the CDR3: TGTGCCATCAGCATAGCGGGAGGTCGCGAAACCGGGGAGCTGTTTTTT.

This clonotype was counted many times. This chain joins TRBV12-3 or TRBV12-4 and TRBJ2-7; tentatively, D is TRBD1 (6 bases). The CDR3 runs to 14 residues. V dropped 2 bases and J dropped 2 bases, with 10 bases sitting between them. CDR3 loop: CASSLNRVPYEQYF. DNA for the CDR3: TGTGCCAGCAGTTTAAACAGGGTCCCCTACGAGCAGTACTTC.

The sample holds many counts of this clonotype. The CDR3 sequence is CASDLGGMNTEAFF. The CDR3 DNA follows: TGTGCTAGCGATCTGGGGGGAATGAACACTGAAGCTTTCTTT. J is TRBJ1-1 and V is TRBV12-5; D is possibly TRBD1 (5 bases). Germline CDR1 and CDR2: LGHNT and FRNRAP. V dropped 9 bases and J dropped 0 bases, with 14 bases sitting between them. This CDR3 contains 14 residues.

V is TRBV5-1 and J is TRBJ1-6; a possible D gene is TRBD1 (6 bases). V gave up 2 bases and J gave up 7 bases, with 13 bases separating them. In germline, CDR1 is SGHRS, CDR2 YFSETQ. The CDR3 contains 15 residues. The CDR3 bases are TGCGCCAGCAGCTTTAATCAGGGGAGGAATTCACCCCTCCACTTT. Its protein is CASSFNQGRNSPLHF. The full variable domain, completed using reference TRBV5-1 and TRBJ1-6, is KAGVTQTPRYLIKTRGQQVTLSCSPISGHRSVSWYQQTPGQGLQFLFEYFSETQRNKGNFPGRFSGRQFSNSRSEMNVSTLELGDSALYLCASSFNQGRNSPLHFGNGTRLTVT.

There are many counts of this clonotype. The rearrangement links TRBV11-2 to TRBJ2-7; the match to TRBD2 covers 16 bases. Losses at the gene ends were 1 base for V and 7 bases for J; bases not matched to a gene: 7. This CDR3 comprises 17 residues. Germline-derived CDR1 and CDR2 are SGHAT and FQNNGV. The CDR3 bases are TGTGCCAGCAGCTTAGTATTCGGGACTAGCGGGAGGGATGAGCAGTACTTC. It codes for CASSLVFGTSGRDEQYF.

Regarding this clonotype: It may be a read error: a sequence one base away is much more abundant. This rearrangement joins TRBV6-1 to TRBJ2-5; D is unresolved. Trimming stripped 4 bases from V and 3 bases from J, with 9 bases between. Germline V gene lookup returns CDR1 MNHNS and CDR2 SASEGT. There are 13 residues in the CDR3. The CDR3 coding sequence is TGTGCCAGCAGTGCTGTGTTGGAAGAGACCCAGTACTTC. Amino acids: CASSAVLEETQYF.

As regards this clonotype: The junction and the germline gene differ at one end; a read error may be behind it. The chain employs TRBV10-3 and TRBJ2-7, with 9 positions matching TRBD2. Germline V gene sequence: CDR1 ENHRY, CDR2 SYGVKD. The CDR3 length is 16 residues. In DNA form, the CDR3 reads TGTGCGATCAGTGAAAGGTCTAGCGGGGACTCCTACGACCAGTACTTC. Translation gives CAISERSSGDSYDQYF.

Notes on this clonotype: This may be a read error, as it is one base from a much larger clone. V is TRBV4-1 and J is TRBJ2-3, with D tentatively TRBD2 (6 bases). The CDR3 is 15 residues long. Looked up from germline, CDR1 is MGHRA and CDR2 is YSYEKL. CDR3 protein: CSSSQVEGMADTQYF. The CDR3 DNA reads TGCTCCAGCAGCCAAGTGGAGGGGATGGCAGATACGCAGTATTTT.

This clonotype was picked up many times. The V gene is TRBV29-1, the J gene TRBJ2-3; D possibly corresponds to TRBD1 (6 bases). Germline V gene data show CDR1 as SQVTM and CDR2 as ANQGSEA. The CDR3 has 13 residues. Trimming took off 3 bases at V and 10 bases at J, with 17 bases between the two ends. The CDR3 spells CSVEATHQGSQYF. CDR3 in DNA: TGCAGCGTTGAGGCTACCCATCAGGGGTCGCAGTATTTT.

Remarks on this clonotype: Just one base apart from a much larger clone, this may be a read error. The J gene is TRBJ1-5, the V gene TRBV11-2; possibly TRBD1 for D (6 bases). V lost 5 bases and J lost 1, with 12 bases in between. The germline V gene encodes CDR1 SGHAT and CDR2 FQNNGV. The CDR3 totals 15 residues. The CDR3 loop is CASSRDRRSNQPQHF. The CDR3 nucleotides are TGTGCCAGCAGCCGCGACAGGAGGAGCAATCAGCCCCAGCATTTT. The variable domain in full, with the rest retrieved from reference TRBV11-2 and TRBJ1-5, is EAGVAQSPRYKIIEKRQSVAFWCNPISGHATLYWYQQILGQGPKLLIQFQNNGVVDDSQLPKDRFSAERLKGVDSTLKIQPAKLEDSAVYLCASSRDRRSNQPQHFGDGTRLSIL.

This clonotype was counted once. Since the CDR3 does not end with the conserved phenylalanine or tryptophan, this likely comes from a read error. The CDR3 reads CASGFSPARGSEQFL. DNA of the CDR3: TGTGCCAGCGGCTTCTCCCCCGCAAGGGGGAGTGAGCAGTTCCTC. The chain combines TRBV11-1 with TRBJ2-1; possible D gene TRBD1, 6 bases. CDR1 is SGHAT, CDR2 FQDESV, per germline (reference sequence). The CDR3 runs 15 residues.

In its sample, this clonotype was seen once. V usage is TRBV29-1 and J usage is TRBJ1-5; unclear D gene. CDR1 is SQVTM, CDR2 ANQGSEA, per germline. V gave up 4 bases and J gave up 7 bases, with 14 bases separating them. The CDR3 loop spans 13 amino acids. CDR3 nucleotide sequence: TGCAGCGTTGGGCAGGATGACAACCAGCCCCAGCATTTT. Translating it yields CSVGQDDNQPQHF.

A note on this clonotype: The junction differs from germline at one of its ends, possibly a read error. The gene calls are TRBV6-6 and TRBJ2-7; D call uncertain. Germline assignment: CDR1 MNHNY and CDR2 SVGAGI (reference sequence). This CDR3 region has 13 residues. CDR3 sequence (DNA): TGTGCCAGCACTTACGGGTTCGACTACGAGCAGTACTTC. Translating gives CASTYGFDYEQYF.

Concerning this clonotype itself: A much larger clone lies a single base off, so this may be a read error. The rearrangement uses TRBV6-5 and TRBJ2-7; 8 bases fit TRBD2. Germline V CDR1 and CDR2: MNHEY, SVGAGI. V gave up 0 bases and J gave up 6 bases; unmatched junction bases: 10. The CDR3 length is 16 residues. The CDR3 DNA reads TGTGCCAGCAGTTACTCCCCCAAGACTAGCGTGGGCGAGCAGTACTTC. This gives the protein CASSYSPKTSVGEQYF.

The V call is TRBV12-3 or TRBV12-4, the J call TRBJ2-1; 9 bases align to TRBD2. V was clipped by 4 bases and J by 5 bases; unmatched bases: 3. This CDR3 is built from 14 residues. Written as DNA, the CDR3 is TGTGCCAGCAGTTCGGCGGGGGGGAACAATGAGCAGTTCTTC. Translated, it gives CASSSAGGNNEQFF.

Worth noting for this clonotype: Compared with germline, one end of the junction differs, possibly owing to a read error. Here the CDR3 reads CASSQDRGGGYGYIF. CDR3 coding DNA: TGCGCCAGCAGCCAAGACAGGGGAGGTGGTTATGGCTACATCTTC. The chain is built from TRBV4-3 and TRBJ1-2; the D gene is possibly TRBD1 (6 bases). Germline CDR1 is LGHNA and CDR2 is YSLEER. This CDR3 contains 15 residues.

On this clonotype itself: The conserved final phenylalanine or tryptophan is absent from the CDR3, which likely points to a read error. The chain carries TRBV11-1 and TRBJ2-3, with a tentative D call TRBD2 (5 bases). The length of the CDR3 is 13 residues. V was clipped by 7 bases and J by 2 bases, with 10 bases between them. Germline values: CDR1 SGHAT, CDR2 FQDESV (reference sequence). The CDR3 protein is CASTEGNTDTQYL. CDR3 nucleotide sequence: TGTGCCAGCACCGAGGGAAACACAGATACGCAGTATTTG.

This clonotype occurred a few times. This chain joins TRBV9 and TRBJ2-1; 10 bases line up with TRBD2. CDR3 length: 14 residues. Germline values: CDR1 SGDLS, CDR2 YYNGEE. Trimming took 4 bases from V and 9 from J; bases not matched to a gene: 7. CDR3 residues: CASSTAGGPREQFF. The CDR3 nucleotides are TGTGCCAGCAGCACAGCGGGAGGGCCCCGTGAGCAGTTCTTC. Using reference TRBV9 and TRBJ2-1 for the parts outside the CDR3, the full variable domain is DSGVTQTPKHLITATGQRVTLRCSPRSGDLSVYWYQQSLDQGLQFLIQYYNGEERAKGNILERFSAQQFPDLHSELNLSSLELGDSALYFCASSTAGGPREQFFGPGTRLTVL.

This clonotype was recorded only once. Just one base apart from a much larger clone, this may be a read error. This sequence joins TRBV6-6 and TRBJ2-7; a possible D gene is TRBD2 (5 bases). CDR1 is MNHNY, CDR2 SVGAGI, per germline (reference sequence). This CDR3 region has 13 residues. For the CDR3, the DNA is TGTGGAACCCGGGGAATTAGGACCTACGAGCAGTACTTC. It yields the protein CGTRGIRTYEQYF.

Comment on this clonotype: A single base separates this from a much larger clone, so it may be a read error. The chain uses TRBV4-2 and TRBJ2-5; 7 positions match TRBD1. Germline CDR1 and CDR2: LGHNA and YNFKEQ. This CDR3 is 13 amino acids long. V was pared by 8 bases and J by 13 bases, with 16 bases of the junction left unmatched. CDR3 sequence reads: CASYSGEDRALYF. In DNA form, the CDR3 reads TGTGCCAGCTACTCTGGGGAAGACAGGGCTCTGTACTTC.

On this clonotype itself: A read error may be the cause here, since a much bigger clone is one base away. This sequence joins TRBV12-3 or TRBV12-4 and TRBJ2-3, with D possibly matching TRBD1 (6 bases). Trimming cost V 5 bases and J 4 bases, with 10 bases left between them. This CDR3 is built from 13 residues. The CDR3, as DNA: TGTGCCAGCAGTAGACAGGAGTCAGATACGCAGTATTTT. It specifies CASSRQESDTQYF.

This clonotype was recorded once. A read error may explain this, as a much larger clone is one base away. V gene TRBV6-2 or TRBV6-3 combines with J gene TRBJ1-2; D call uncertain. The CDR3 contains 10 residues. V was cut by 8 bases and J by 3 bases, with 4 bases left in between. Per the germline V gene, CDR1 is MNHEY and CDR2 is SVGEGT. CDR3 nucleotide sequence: TGTGCCAGCGTGGACTATGGCTACACCTTC. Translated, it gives CASVDYGYTF.

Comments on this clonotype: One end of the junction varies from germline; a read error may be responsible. The chain's CDR3 is CTSTAGNYGYTF. DNA of the CDR3: TGTACCAGCACAGCAGGGAACTATGGCTACACCTTC. The gene calls are TRBV2 and TRBJ1-2; D is possibly TRBD1 (5 bases). This CDR3 is built from 12 residues. From germline, CDR1 is SNHLY and CDR2 FYNNEI.

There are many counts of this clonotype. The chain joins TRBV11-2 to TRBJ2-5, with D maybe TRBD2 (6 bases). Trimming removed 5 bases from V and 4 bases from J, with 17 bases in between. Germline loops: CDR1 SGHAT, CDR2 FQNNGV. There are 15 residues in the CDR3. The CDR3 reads CASSPPPGVGETQYF. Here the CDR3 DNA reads TGTGCCAGCAGCCCCCCCCCGGGAGTGGGAGAGACCCAGTACTTC.